There are a few counts of the clone carrying this TCR beta chain. What it recognizes is unknown. The record originates from a study of T cells in Graves' hyperthyroidism and ophthalmopathy. Study-level findings and limits: Most clonotypes that expanded in the thyroid above 0.001 also showed up in blood.

The TCR beta CDR3 regions underwent amplification using RNA transcripts as the source. Carried out on the TCR CDR3, a first-round RT-PCR used the HTBI primer set. TCRdb processed the multiplex PCR reads anew with MiXCR; each CDR3 protein has one entry. The table lists 600,000 or so distinct CDR3 sequences, 12% to 15% of them singletons, with less than 9% in the top ten. Ophthalmopathy patients had moderate-to-severe active disease, CAS ≥3, NOSPECS ≥4, and disease duration under 3 months. Not enrolled were patients with uncontrolled infection, other autoimmune disease, pregnancy or lactation. The germline CDR1 and CDR2 sequences are SGDLS and YYNGEE. The CDR3 runs 19 residues. V was clipped by 4 bases and J by 0 bases; unmatched bases: 10.

The V and J genes are TRBV9 and TRBJ2-1; 13 bases are shared with TRBD2. The sample taken for sequencing was blood. This sequence originates from a woman between 18 and 29 years old with Graves' ophthalmopathy. CDR3: CASSPGLAGQKSSYNEQFF. The CDR3 bases are TGTGCCAGCAGCCCGGGACTAGCGGGACAAAAAAGCTCCTACAATGAGCAGTTCTTC. Drawing the rest from reference TRBV9 and TRBJ2-1, the complete variable domain is DSGVTQTPKHLITATGQRVTLRCSPRSGDLSVYWYQQSLDQGLQFLIQYYNGEERAKGNILERFSAQQFPDLHSELNLSSLELGDSALYFCASSPGLAGQKSSYNEQFFGPGTRLTVL.